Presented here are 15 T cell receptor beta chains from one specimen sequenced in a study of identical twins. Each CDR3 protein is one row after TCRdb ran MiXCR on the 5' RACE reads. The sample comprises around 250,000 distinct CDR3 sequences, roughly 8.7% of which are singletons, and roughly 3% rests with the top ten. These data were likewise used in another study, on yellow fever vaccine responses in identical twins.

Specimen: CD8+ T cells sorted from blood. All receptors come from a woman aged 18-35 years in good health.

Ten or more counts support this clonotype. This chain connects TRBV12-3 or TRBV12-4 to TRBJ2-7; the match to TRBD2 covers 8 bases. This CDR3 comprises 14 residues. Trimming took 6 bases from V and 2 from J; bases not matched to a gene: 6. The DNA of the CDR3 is TGTGCCAGCAGCCTCCCTAGCGGGCCCTACGAGCAGTACTTC. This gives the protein CASSLPSGPYEQYF.

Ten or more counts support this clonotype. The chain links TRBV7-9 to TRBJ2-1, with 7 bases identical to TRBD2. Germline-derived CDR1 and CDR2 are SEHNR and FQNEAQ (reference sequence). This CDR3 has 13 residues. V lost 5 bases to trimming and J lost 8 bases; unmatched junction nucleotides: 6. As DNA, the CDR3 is TGTGCCAGCAGCCCTAGCGGAGCGTATGAGCAGTTCTTC. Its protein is CASSPSGAYEQFF.

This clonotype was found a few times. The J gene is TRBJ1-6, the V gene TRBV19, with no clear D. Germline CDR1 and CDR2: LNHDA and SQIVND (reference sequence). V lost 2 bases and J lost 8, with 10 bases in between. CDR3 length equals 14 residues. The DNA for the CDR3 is TGTGCCAGTAGTATATATTTCGGGGATTCACCCCTCCACTTT. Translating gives CASSIYFGDSPLHF.

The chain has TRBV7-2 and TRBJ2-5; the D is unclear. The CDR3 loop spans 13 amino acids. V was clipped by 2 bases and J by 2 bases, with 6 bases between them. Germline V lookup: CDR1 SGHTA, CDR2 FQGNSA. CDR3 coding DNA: TGTGCCAGCAGCTTATTTCGACAAGAGACCCAGTACTTC. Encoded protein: CASSLFRQETQYF. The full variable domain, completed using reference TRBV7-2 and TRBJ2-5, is GAGVSQSPSNKVTEKGKDVELRCDPISGHTALYWYRQSLGQGLEFLIYFQGNSAPDKSGLPSDRFSAERTGGSVSTLTIQRTQQEDSAVYLCASSLFRQETQYFGPGTRLLVL.

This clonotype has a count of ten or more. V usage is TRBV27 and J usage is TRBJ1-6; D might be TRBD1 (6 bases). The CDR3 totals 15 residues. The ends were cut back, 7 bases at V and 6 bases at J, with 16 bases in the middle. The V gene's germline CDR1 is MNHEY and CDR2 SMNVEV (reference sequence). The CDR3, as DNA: TGTGCCAGCAAGGTCCCGGGACACGCTAATTCACCCCTCCACTTT. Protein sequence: CASKVPGHANSPLHF.

CDR3 in amino acids: CASSLTLAGGPTGELFF. CDR3 bases: TGTGCCAGCAGCTTAACCCTAGCGGGGGGGCCCACCGGGGAGCTGTTTTTT. The chain combines TRBV7-3 with TRBJ2-2; 12 bases map to TRBD2. V gave up 0 bases and J gave up 4 bases; unmatched junction bases: 3. There are 17 residues in the CDR3. The germline CDR1 and CDR2 sequences are SGHTA and FQGTGA.

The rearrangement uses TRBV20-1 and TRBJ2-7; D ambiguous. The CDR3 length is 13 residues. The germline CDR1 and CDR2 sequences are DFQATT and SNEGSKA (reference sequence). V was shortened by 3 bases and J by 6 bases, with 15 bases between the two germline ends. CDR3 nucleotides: TGCAGTGCTAGGCAGTCTCTGACGGGCGAGCAGTACTTC. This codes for CSARQSLTGEQYF.

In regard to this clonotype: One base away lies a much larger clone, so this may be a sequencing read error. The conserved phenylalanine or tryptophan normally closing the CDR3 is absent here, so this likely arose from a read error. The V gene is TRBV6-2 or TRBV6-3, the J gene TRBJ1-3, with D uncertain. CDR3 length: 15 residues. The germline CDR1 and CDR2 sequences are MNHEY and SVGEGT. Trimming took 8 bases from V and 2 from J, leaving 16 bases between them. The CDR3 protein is CASGLFGPPGNTIYI. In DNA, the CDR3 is TGTGCCAGCGGCCTCTTTGGACCTCCTGGAAACACCATATATATT.

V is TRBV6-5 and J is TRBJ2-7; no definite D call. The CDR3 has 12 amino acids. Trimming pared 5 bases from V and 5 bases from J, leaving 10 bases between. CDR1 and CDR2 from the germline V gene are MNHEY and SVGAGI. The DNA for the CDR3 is TGTGCCAGCAGTCCCGTAGCACACGAGCAGTACTTC. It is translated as CASSPVAHEQYF.

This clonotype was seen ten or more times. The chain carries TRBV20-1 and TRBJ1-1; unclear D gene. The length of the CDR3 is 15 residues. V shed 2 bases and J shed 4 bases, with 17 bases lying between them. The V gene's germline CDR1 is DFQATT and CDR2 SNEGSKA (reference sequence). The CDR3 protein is CSARTPDREGTEAFF. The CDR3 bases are TGCAGTGCTAGAACCCCCGACCGGGAAGGCACTGAAGCTTTCTTT.

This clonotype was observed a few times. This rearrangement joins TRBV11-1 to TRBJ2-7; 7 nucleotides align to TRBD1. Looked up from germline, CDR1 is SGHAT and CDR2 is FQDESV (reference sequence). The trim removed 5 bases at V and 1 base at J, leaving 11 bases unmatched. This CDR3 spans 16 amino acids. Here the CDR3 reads CASSNPSGQTSYEQYF. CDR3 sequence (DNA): TGTGCCAGCAGCAACCCGTCGGGACAGACGTCCTACGAGCAGTACTTC.

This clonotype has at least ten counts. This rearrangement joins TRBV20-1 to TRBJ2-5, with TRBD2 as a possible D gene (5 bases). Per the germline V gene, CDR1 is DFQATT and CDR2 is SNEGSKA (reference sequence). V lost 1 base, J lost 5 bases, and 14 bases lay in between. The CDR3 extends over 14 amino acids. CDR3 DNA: TGCAGTGCTAGAGCGTATTCTGAGCGGGAGACCCAGTACTTC. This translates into CSARAYSERETQYF.

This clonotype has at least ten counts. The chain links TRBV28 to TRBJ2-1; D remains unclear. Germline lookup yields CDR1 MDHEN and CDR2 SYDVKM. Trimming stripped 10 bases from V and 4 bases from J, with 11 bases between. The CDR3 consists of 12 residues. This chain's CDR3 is CATKDGYNEQFF. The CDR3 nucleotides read TGTGCCACCAAGGACGGATACAATGAGCAGTTCTTC.

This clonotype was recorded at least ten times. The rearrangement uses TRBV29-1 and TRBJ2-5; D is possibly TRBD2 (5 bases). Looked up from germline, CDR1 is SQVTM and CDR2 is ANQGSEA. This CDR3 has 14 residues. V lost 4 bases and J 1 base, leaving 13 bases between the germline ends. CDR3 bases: TGCAGCGTTGTTAGCGCAACCACCCAAGAGACCCAGTACTTC. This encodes CSVVSATTQETQYF. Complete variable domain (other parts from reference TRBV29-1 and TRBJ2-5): SAVISQKPSRDICQRGTSLTIQCQVDSQVTMMFWYRQQPGQSLTLIATANQGSEATYESGFVIDKFPISRPNLTFSTLTVSNMSPEDSSIYLCSVVSATTQETQYFGPGTRLLVL.

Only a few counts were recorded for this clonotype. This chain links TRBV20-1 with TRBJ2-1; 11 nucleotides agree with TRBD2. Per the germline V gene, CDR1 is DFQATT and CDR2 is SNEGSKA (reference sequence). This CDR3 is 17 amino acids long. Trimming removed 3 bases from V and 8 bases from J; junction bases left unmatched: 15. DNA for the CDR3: TGCAGTGCTAGGACAACTAGCGGGAGTGTTGGCCCCTATGAGCAGTTCTTC. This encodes CSARTTSGSVGPYEQFF.